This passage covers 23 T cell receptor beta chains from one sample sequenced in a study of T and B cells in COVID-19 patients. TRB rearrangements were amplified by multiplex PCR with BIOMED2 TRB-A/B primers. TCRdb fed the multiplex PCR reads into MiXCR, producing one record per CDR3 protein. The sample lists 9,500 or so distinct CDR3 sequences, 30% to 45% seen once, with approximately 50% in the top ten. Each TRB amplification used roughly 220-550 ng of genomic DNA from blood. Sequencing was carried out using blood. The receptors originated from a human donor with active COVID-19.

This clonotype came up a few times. The CDR3 loop reads CASSPARHVFNYGYTF. The CDR3 DNA sequence: TGTGCCAGTAGTCCCGCAAGACATGTGTTTAACTATGGCTACACCTTC. V is TRBV19 and J is TRBJ1-2; D is ambiguous. V lost 5 bases, J lost 1 base, and 17 bases lay in between. CDR3 length: 16 amino acids. The germline CDR1 and CDR2 sequences are LNHDA and SQIVND (reference sequence).

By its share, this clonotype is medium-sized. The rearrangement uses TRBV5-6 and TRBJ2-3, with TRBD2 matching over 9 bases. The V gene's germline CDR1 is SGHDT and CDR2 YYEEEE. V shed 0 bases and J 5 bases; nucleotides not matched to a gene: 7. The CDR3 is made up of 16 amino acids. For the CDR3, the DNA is TGTGCCAGCAGCTTGGAGCAGCGGGGGGTAGGAGATACGCAGTATTTT. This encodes CASSLEQRGVGDTQYF.

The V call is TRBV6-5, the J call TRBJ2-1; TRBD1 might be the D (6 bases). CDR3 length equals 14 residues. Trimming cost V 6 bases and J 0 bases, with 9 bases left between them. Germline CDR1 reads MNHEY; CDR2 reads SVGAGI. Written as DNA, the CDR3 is TGTGCCAGCAGCGGACAGAACTCCTACAATGAGCAGTTCTTC. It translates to CASSGQNSYNEQFF.

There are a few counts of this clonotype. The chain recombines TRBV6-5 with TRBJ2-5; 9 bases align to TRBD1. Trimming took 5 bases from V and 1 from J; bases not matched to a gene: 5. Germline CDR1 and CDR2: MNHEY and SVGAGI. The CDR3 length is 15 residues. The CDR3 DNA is TGTGCCAGCAGTGACGGGACAGGGCCCCAAGAGACCCAGTACTTC. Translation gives CASSDGTGPQETQYF.

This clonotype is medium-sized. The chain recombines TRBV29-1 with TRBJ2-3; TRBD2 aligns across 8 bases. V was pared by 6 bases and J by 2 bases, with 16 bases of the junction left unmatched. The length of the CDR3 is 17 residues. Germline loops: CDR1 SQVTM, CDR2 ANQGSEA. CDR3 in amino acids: CSVGREGGIPLTDTQYF. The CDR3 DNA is TGCAGCGTCGGGAGGGAAGGCGGCATTCCTCTCACAGATACGCAGTATTTT.

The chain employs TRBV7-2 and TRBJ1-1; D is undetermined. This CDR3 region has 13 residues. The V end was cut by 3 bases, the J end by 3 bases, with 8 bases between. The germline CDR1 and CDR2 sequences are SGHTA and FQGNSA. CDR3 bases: TGTGCCAGCAGCTTGGGTGGCGACACTGAAGCTTTCTTT. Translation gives CASSLGGDTEAFF.

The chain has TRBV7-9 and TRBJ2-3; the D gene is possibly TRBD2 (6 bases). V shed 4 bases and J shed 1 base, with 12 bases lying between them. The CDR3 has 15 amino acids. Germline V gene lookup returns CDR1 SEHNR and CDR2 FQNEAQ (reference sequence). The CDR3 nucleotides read TGTGCCAGCAGCTATCCTACGGGGGGCACAGATACGCAGTATTTT. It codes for CASSYPTGGTDTQYF.

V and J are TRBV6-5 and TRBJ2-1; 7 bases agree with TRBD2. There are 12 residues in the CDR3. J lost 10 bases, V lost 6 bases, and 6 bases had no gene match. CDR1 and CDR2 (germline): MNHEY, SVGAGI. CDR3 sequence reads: CASRRRDYEQFF. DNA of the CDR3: TGTGCCAGCAGAAGACGGGACTACGAGCAGTTCTTC.

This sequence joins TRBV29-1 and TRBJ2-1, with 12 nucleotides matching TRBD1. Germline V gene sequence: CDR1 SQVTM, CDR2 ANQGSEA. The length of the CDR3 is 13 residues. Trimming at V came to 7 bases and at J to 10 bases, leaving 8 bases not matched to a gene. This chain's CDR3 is CSAGGTGGDEQFF. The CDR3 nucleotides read TGCAGCGCGGGGGGGACAGGGGGCGACGAGCAGTTCTTC.

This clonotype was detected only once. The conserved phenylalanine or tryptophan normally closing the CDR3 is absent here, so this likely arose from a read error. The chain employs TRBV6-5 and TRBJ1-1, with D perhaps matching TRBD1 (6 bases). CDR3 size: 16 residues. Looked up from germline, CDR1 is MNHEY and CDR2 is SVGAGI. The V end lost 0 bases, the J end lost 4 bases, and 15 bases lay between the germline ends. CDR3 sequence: CASSYSGGSFPTEAFL. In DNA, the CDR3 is TGTGCCAGCAGTTACTCGGGGGGCTCTTTCCCCACTGAAGCTTTCTTA.

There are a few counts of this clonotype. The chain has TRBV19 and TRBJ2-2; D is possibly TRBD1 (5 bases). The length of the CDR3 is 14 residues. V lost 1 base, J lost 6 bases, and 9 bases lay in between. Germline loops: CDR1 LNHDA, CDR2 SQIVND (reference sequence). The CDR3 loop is CASSIGPRAGELFF. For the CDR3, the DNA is TGTGCCAGTAGTATAGGCCCCAGGGCCGGGGAGCTGTTTTTT.

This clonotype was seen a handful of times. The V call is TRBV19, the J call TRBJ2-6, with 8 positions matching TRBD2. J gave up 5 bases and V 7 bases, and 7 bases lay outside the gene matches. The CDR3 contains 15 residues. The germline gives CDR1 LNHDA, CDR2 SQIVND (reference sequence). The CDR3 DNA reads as TGTGCCAGTAACTCGGGGGGGGTCTGGGCCAACGTCCTGACTTTC. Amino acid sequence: CASNSGGVWANVLTF.

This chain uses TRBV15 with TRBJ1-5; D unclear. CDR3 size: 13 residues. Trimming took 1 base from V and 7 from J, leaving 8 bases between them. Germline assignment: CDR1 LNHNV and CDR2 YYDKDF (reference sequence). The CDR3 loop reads CATSRGVGQPQHF. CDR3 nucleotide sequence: TGTGCCACCAGCAGAGGGGTCGGGCAGCCCCAGCATTTT.

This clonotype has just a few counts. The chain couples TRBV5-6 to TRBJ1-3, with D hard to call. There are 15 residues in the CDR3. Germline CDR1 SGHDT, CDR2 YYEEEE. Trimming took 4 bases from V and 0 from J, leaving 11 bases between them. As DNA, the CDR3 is TGTGCCAGCAGCGTAAGGAGTAGCTCTGGAAACACCATATATTTT. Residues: CASSVRSSSGNTIYF.

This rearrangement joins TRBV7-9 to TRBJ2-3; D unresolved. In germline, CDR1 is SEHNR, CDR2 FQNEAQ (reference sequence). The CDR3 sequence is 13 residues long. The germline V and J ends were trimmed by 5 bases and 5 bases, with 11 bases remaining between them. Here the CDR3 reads CASSPDGKDTQYF. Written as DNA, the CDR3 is TGTGCCAGCAGCCCTGACGGCAAAGATACGCAGTATTTT.

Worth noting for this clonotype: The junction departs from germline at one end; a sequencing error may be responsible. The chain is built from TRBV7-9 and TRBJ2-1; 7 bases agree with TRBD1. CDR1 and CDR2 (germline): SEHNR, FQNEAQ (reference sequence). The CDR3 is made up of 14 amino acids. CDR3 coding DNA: TGTGCCTGCAGCTCCCAACAGGGGTACAATGAGCAGTTCTTC. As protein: CACSSQQGYNEQFF.

CDR3 sequence reads: CASSWDRATGELFF. The CDR3 DNA follows: TGTGCCAGCTCCTGGGACAGGGCGACCGGGGAGCTGTTTTTT. The chain couples TRBV18 to TRBJ2-2, with 9 positions matching TRBD1. The CDR3 has 14 residues. Germline CDR1 is KGHSH and CDR2 is LQKENI. V dropped 6 bases and J dropped 5; count of bases not matched to a gene: 4. Looking up the rest from reference TRBV18 and TRBJ2-2 gives the full variable domain: NAGVMQNPRHLVRRRGQEARLRCSPMKGHSHVYWYRQLPEEGLKFMVYLQKENIIDESGMPKERFSAEFPKEGPSILRIQQVVRGDSAAYFCASSWDRATGELFFGEGSRLTVL.

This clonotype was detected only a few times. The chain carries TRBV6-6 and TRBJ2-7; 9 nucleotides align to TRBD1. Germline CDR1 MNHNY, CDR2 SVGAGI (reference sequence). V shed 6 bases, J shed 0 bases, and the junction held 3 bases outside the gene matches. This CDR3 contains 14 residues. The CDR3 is CASSDRGASYEQYF. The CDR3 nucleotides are TGTGCCAGCAGCGACAGGGGGGCCTCCTACGAGCAGTACTTC.

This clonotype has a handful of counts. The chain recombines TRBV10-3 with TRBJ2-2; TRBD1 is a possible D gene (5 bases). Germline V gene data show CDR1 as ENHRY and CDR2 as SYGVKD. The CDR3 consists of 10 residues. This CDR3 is CATAAGELFF. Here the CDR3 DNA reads TGTGCGACAGCCGCCGGGGAGCTGTTTTTT.

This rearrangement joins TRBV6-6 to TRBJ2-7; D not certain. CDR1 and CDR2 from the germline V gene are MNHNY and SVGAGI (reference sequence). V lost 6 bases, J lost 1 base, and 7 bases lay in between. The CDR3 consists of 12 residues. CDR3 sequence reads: CASSARSYEQYF. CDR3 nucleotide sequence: TGTGCCAGCAGCGCTCGGTCCTACGAGCAGTACTTC.

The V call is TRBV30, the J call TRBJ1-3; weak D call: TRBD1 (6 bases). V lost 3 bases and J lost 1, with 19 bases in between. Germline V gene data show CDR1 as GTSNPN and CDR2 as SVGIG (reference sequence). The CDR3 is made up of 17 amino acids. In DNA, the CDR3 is TGTGCCTGGAGCCCAGGGGCAACCTCGAGGTCTGGAAACACCATATATTTT. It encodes CAWSPGATSRSGNTIYF.

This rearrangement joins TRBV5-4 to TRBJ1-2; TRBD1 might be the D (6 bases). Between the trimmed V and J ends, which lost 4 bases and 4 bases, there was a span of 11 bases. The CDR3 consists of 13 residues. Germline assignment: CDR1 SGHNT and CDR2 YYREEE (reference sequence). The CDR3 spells CASSRGTSYGYTF. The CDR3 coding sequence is TGTGCCAGCAGCAGAGGGACATCCTATGGCTACACCTTC. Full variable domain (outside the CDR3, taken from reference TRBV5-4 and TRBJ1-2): ETGVTQSPTHLIKTRGQQVTLRCSSQSGHNTVSWYQQALGQGPQFIFQYYREEENGRGNFPPRFSGLQFPNYSSELNVNALELDDSALYLCASSRGTSYGYTFGSGTRLTVV.

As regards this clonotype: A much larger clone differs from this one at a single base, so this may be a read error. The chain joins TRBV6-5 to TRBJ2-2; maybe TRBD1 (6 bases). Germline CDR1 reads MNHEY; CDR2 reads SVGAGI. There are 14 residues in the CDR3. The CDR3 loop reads CDSSRTANTGELFF. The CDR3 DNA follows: TGTGACAGCAGCCGGACAGCCAACACCGGGGAGCTGTTTTTT.